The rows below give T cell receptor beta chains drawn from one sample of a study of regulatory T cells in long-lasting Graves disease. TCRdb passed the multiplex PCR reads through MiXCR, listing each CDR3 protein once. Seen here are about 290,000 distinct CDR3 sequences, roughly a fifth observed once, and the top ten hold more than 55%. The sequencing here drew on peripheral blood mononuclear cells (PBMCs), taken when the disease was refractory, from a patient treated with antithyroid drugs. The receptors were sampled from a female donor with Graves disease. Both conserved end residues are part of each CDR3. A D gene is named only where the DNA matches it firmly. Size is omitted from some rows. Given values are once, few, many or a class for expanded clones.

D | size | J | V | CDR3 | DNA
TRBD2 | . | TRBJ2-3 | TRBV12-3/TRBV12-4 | CASRFFGIAGKSDTQYF | TGTGCCAGCAGATTCTTTGGGATAGCGGGAAAATCGGATACGCAGTATTTT
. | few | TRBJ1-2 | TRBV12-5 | CASGLSGTDCGYTF | TGTGCTAGTGGCCTCTCCGGGACTGACTGTGGCTACACCTTC
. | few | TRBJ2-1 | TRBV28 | CASSQTPADNEQFF | TGTGCCAGCAGTCAGACTCCAGCAGACAATGAGCAGTTCTTC
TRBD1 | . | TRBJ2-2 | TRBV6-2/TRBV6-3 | CASRTRDSRNTGELFF | TGTGCCAGCAGGACAAGGGACAGCCGGAACACCGGGGAGCTGTTTTTT
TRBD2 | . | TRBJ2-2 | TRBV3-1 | CASSHLRLAGAIGELFF | TGTGCCAGCAGCCACTTGAGACTAGCGGGAGCCATCGGGGAGCTGTTTTTT
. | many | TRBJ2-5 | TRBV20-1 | CSAPTDMEETQYF | TGCAGTGCTCCAACGGACATGGAAGAGACCCAGTACTTC
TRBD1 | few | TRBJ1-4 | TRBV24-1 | CATSDSGGQGNEKLFF | TGTGCCACCAGTGATTCTGGGGGACAGGGAAATGAAAAACTGTTTTTT
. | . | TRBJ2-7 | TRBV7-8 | CASSLKGGEGSYEQYF | TGTGCCAGCAGCTTAAAAGGGGGGGAGGGATCCTACGAGCAGTACTTC
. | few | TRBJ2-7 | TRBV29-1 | CSVAGTEDYEQYF | TGCAGCGTTGCCGGGACGGAAGACTACGAGCAGTACTTC
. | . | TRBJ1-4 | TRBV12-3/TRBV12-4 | CASRDINEKLFF | TGTGCCAGCAGGGATATAAATGAAAAACTGTTTTTT
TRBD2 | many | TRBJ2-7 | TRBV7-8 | CASSLKPAGGYEQYF | TGTGCCAGCAGCTTAAAGCCAGCGGGAGGGTACGAGCAGTACTTC
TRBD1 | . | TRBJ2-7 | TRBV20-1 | CSAGTVYYERYF | TGCAGTGCTGGGACAGTCTATTACGAGCGGTACTTC
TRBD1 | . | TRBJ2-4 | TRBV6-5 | CASSSHRGELNIRYF | TGTGCCAGCAGTTCCCACAGGGGGGAACTAAACATTCGGTACTTC
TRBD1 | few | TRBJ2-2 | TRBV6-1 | CASRSWTGDIGAGELFF | TGTGCCAGCAGATCATGGACAGGGGATATCGGCGCCGGGGAGCTGTTTTTT
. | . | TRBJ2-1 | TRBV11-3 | CASSLDGKAYNEQFF | TGTGCCAGCAGCTTAGATGGGAAGGCCTACAATGAGCAGTTCTTC
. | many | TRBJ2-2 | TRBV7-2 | CASSFLAGELFF | TGTGCCAGCAGCTTCTTGGCCGGGGAGCTGTTTTTT
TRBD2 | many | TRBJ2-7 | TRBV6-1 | CASLLAGTYEQYF | TGTGCCAGCCTGCTAGCGGGTACCTACGAGCAGTACTTC
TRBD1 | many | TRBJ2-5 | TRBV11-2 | CASSLGRTGGEGETQYF | TGTGCCAGCAGCTTAGGCCGGACAGGGGGCGAGGGAGAGACCCAGTACTTC
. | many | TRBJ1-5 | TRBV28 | CASSSFGDTGRNQPQHF | TGTGCCAGCAGTAGTTTCGGGGACACTGGGCGGAACCAGCCCCAGCATTTT
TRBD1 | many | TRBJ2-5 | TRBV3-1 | CASSLGQGRGETQYF | TGTGCCAGCAGCCTCGGACAGGGGAGAGGAGAGACCCAGTACTTC
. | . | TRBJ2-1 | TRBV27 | CASSLNGEPFNEQFF | TGTGCCAGCAGTTTAAATGGGGAGCCATTCAATGAGCAGTTCTTC
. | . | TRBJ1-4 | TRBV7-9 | CASSANRDGNEKLFF | TGTGCCAGCAGCGCTAATCGGGACGGTAATGAAAAACTGTTTTTT
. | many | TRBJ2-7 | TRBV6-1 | CASDTGNEQYF | TGTGCCAGCGATACAGGGAACGAGCAGTACTTC
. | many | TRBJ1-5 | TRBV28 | CASSFDRLGQPQHF | TGTGCCAGCAGTTTTGACAGGTTGGGTCAGCCCCAGCATTTT
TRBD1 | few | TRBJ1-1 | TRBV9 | CASSVDGQGVISEAFF | TGTGCCAGCAGCGTAGACGGCCAGGGGGTAATTTCAGAAGCTTTCTTT
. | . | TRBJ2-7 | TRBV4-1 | CASSLLRSSDSSYEQYF | TGCGCCAGCAGCCTCCTTAGGTCTAGCGATAGCTCCTACGAGCAGTACTTC
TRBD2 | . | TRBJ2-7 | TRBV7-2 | CASSPTSGGRYEQYF | TGTGCCAGCAGCCCCACTAGCGGGGGAAGATACGAGCAGTACTTC
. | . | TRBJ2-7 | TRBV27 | CASSQARDGSYEQYF | TGTGCCAGCAGCCAGGCCCGGGACGGATCCTACGAGCAGTACTTC
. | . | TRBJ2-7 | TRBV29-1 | CSVDAGGPYEQYF | TGCAGCGTTGATGCGGGTGGCCCCTACGAGCAGTACTTC